This T cell receptor beta chain was obtained from a study of blood T cell repertoires in COVID-19. Authors' data handling: Quantification of nucleated cells was approximated via reference gene primer amplification. Data came from immunoSEQ multiplex PCR; TCRdb stores just in-frame clones and leaves some out. D and trimming were read from the DNA, whereas the V and J calls and clone size are those reported in that table. The sample gives a few hundred thousand clones, almost 90% of which show up once; around 4.5% is in the top ten. The CDR3 contains 16 residues. The V end was cut by 0 bases, the J end by 8 bases, with 18 bases between. The germline gives CDR1 SGDLS, CDR2 YYNGEE.

The sample comprised PBMCs or T cells enriched from blood (not recorded which). This TCR came from a woman younger than 30 with acute COVID-19. The chain is built from TRBV9 and TRBJ2-1; maybe TRBD2 (6 bases). The CDR3 DNA reads TGTGCCAGCAGCGTAGAGCCCCGGACGGGAGTCCATGAGCAGTTCTTC. Its translation is CASSVEPRTGVHEQFF.